The 5 T cell receptor beta chains below come from one sample, sequenced in a study of blood T cell repertoires in COVID-19. Clones were sequenced by immunoSEQ multiplex PCR, and TCRdb holds only the in-frame ones, with some missing. Of tens of thousands of clones detected, about four fifths appear once; the ten largest clones hold about 20%. Material: peripheral blood. The receptors here all came from a man aged 25-45 years with COVID-19, enrolled during active disease.

J is TRBJ2-7 and V is TRBV5-1; possible D gene TRBD1, 7 bases. Germline V gene data show CDR1 as SGHRS and CDR2 as YFSETQ. V lost 0 bases, J lost 4 bases, and 20 bases lay in between. CDR3 length: 17 residues. CDR3 in amino acids: CASSLAGGRQGFYEQYF. Here the CDR3 DNA reads TGCGCCAGCAGCTTGGCCGGGGGCCGACAGGGATTTTACGAGCAGTACTTC.

The rearrangement joins TRBV6-5 to TRBJ2-7; 8 bases agree with TRBD1. In germline, CDR1 is MNHEY, CDR2 SVGAGI. The CDR3 loop spans 14 amino acids. V trimming: 0 bases; J trimming: 2 bases; junction bases outside the gene matches: 0. DNA of the CDR3: TGTGCCAGCAGTTACTCGACAGGGGCCTACGAGCAGTACTTC. Its translation: CASSYSTGAYEQYF.

This chain connects TRBV10-3 to TRBJ1-5; D is perhaps TRBD1 (5 bases). Trimming shortened V by 2 bases and J by 3 bases, and 14 bases separated the two germline ends. CDR1 ENHRY and CDR2 SYGVKD come from the germline V gene. The CDR3 runs 16 residues. CDR3 in amino acids: CAISEKWGTDNQPQHF. The CDR3 region has the DNA TGTGCCATCAGTGAGAAGTGGGGCACGGACAATCAGCCCCAGCATTTT.

This clone has a handful of counts. The genes are TRBV6-2 or TRBV6-3 and TRBJ2-3; no clear D gene. V lost 2 bases and J 0 bases, leaving 3 bases between the germline ends. This CDR3 comprises 13 residues. The germline V gene has CDR1 MNHEY and CDR2 SVGEGT. The CDR3: CASSYTSTDTQYF. As DNA, the CDR3 is TGTGCCAGCAGTTACACTAGCACAGATACGCAGTATTTT.

The chain combines TRBV28 with TRBJ1-2, with 9 bases fitting TRBD1. Germline V gives CDR1 MDHEN, CDR2 SYDVKM. The V segment lost 5 bases and the J segment 6 bases; nucleotides outside the gene matches: 4. The CDR3 runs to 13 residues. In DNA, the CDR3 is TGTGCCAGCAGTCTACAGGGGGCTCATGGCTACACCTTC. Encoded protein: CASSLQGAHGYTF.